The sequence of this TCR beta chain was determined in a study of early T cells in non-severe SARS-CoV-2 infection (TCRdb year 2021). Background on the whole study: Bulk RNA from unsorted whole blood was used for TCR sequencing, so alpha and beta chains could not be paired. Points the paper makes about the study in general: VDJdb matching was skewed toward anti-spike CD8 responses and likely underestimated virus-specific expansions, missing private and CD4 specificities.

Its CDR3 holds 18 amino acids, cysteine through phenylalanine. Only the CDR3 DNA stays, 54 bases, in frame from base 1. CDR1 MNHEY and CDR2 SVGEGT were looked up in the germline V gene. V is trimmed back by 2 bases and J by 5 bases, and the junction contains 11 bases that no gene match accounts for. A case-control design nested within a healthcare worker cohort in London, UK, was used, with weekly nasopharyngeal swab PCR tests and blood sampling performed. Between 23 and 31 March 2020, the week of the UK lockdown, healthcare workers were enrolled and then followed up weekly for as long as 16 weeks. A few counts support this clonotype. The antigen this receptor binds is unknown. Base quality data are lacking; no much larger clone is found one base away. Library preparation was by 5' RACE. Sequenced using a NextSeq 500. In the TCR library protocol, unique molecular identifiers were attached to individual cDNA molecules to correct for PCR bias and sequencing error. Both TCR alpha and beta chains were sequenced, and tight co-correlation was observed between alpha and beta sequence abundances in each sample. As for the original processing: Decombinator V4 was used to perform V gene, J gene and CDR3 annotation of TCR sequences. Expanded TCRs were defined as changing significantly between any two time points under a Poisson model with p below 0.0001. Abundances of TCRs were expressed as counts per million after normalisation to the total number of TCRs sequenced in each sample. TRAV1-2 paired with TRAJ12, TRAJ20 or TRAJ33 defined MAIT TCRs, while TRAV10 paired with TRAJ18 defined iNKT TCRs. VDJdb, accessed 1 November 2021, was searched for CMV, EBV and SARS-CoV-2 annotated TCRs, excluding TCRs annotated for multiple antigens. TCRdb reworked the public reads: Q25 trimming with fastp, MiXCR clone assembly, productive beta chains retained. Identical CDR3 protein sequences are pooled into one entry, listed with their most common genes and DNA. TCRdb's processing, not the authors' own work, is the source of the V and J calls. Present in this sample are 100,000 to 140,000 distinct CDR3 sequences, over 8.5% of which were seen just once. The top ten hold approximately 7.3% of the sample.

The TCR originated in an adult who was a healthcare worker with PCR-confirmed SARS-CoV-2 infection or an uninfected control (not recorded which). The chain links TRBV6-2 or TRBV6-3 with TRBJ2-3; 12 central nucleotides agree with TRBD2. Source material: whole blood. The DNA sequence follows: TGTGCCAGCAGTTACAGAATCCTAGCGGGAGGGAATCAAGATACGCAGTATTTT. Translation gives CASSYRILAGGNQDTQYF.